This T cell receptor beta chain emerged from a study of identical twins. The V segment lost 3 bases and the J segment 6 bases; nucleotides outside the gene matches: 10. Germline CDR1 is LGHDT and CDR2 is YNNKEL (reference sequence). The CDR3 loop spans 16 amino acids. This clonotype was detected many times. TCRdb re-called the 5' RACE reads through MiXCR, storing one row per CDR3 protein. The table has over 550,000 distinct CDR3 sequences, around 7.4% seen once. These data are also associated with another study on yellow fever vaccine responses in identical twins.

Sequenced: PBMCs. The rearrangement links TRBV3-1 to TRBJ2-7, with 11 bases that match TRBD1. This sequence was found in a woman aged 18-29 years in good health. The DNA of the CDR3 is TGTGCCAGCAGCCACCCCGGGACAGGGGGGTTCGGCGAGCAGTACTTC. Amino acid sequence: CASSHPGTGGFGEQYF.